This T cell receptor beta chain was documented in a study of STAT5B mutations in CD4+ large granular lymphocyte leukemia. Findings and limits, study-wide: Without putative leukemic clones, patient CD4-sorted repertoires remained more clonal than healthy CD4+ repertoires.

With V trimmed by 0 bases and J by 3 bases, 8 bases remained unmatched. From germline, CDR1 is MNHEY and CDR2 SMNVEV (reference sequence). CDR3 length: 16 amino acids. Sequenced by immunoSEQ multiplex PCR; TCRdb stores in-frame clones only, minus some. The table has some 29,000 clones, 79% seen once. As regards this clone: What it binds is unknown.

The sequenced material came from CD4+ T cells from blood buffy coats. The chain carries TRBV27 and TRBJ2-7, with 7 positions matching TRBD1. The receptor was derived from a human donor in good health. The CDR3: CASSLSSTGAVYEQYF. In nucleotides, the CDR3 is TGTGCCAGCAGTTTATCTTCTACAGGGGCGGTCTACGAGCAGTACTTC.